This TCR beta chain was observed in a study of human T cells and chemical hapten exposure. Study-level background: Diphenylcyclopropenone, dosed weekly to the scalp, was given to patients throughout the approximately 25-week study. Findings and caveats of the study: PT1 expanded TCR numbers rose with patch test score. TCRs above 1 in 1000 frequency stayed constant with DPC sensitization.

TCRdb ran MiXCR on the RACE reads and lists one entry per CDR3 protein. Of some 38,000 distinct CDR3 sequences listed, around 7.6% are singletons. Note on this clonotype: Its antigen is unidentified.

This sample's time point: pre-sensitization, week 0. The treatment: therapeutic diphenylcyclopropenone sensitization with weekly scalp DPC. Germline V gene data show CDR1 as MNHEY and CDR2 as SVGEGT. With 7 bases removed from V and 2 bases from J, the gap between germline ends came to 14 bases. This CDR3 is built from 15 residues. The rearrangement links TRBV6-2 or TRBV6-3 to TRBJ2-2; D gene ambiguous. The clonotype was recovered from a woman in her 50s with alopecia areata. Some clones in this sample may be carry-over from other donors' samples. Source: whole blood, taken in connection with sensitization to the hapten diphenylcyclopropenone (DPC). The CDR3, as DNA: TGTGCCAGCATAAGGAGAGGATCAAACACCGGGGAGCTGTTTTTT. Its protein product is CASIRRGSNTGELFF.